The source of this TCR beta chain is a study of early stage breast cancer tumors. Study in general: Samples were sequenced at about 10-fold average coverage.

Study-wide results and caveats: Compared with adjacent normal breast tissue, tumors showed roughly 2.5-fold greater T cell density and higher clonality. Comparing each tissue with blood distinguished tumor from normal in most of the 16 patients.

Of note for this clone: What it binds is not known.

V lost 2 bases, J lost 0 bases, and 1 base lay in between. The CDR3 totals 11 residues. Looked up from germline, CDR1 is SQVTM and CDR2 is ANQGSEA. Blood replicates held 0.5 ug DNA, tumor or normal breast roughly 1.5 ug, two each. Sequencing used immunoSEQ multiplex PCR; TCRdb keeps in-frame clones, though not all of them. The sample lists 10,000 or so clones, about 78% occurring once. This TCR derives from a person aged 40-50 years with breast cancer. Material for sequencing was normal breast tissue next to the tumor. The rearrangement uses TRBV29-1 and TRBJ2-5, with D unclear. This CDR3 reads CSVEHQETQYF. CDR3 sequence (DNA): TGCAGCGTTGAACACCAAGAGACCCAGTACTTC.